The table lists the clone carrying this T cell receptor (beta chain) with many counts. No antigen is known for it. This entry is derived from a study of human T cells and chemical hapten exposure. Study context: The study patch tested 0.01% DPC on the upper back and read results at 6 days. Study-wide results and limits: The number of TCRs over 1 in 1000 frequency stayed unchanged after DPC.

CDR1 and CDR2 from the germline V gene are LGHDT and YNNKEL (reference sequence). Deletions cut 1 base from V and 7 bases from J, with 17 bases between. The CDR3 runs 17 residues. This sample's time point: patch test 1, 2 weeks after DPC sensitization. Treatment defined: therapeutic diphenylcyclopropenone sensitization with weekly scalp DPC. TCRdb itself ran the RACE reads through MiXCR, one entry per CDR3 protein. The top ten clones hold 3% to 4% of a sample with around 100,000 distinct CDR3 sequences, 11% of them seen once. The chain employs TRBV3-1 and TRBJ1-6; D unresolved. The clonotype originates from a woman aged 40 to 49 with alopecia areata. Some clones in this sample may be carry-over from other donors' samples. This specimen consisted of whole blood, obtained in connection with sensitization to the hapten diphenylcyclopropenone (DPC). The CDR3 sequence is CASSQASGRVQNSPLHF. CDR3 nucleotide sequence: TGTGCCAGCAGCCAAGCGTCGGGCCGAGTACAGAATTCACCCCTCCACTTT.